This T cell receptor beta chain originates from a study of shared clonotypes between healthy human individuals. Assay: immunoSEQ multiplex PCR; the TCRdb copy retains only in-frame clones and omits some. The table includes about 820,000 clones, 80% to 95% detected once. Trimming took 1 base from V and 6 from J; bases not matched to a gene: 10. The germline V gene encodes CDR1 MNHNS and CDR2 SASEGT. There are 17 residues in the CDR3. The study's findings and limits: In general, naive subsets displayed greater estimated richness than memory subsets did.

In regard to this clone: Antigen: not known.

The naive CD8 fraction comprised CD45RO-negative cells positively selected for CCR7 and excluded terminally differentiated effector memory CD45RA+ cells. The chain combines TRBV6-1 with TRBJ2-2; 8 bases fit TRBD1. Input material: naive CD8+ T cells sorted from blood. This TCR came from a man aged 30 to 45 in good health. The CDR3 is CASSEVVDRASAGELFF. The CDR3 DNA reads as TGTGCCAGCAGTGAAGTTGTGGACAGGGCGTCGGCCGGGGAGCTGTTTTTT.